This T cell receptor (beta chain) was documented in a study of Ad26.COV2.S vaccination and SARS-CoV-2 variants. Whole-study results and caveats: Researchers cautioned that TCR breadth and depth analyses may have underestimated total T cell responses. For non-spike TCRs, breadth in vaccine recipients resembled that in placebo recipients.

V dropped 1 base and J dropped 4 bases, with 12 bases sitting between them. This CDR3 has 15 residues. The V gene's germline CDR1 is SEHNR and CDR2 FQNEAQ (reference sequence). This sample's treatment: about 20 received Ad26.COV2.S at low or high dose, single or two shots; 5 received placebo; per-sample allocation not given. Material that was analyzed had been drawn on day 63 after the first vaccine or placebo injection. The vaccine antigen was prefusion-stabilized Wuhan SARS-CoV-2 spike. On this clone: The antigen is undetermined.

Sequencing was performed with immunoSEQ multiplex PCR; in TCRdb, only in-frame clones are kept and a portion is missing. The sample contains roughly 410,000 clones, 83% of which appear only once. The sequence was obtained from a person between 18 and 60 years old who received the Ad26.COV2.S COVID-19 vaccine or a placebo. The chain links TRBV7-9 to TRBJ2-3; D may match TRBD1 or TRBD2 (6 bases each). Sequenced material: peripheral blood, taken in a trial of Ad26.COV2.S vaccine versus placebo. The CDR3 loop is CASSLEGGIADTQYF. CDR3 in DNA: TGTGCCAGCAGCTTAGAGGGGGGAATCGCAGATACGCAGTATTTT.